Listed here are 30 T cell receptor beta chains from one sample, sequenced in a study of blood T cell repertoires in COVID-19. Profiled with immunoSEQ multiplex PCR; TCRdb holds only in-frame clones, not every one. The sample gives about 98,000 clones, more than 60% of which show up once; around 22% is in the top ten. Specimen: peripheral blood. The receptor source for this set is a man between 65 and 85 years old with acute or convalescent COVID-19.

The rearrangement joins TRBV15 to TRBJ1-3; D is unclear. Germline V gives CDR1 LNHNV, CDR2 YYDKDF (reference sequence). V lost 0 bases and J 0 bases, leaving 9 bases between the germline ends. CDR3 length: 16 amino acids. The DNA of the CDR3 is TGTGCCACCAGCAGAGATGGGCCAGGCTCTGGAAACACCATATATTTT. Residues: CATSRDGPGSGNTIYF. Supplemented by reference TRBV15 and TRBJ1-3, the full variable domain reads DAMVIQNPRYQVTQFGKPVTLSCSQTLNHNVMYWYQQKSSQAPKLLFHYYDKDFNNEADTPDNFQSRRPNTSFCFLDIRSPGLGDTAMYLCATSRDGPGSGNTIYFGEGSWLTVV.

The chain links TRBV5-1 to TRBJ1-2; no clear D gene. This CDR3 contains 16 residues. V was pared by 4 bases and J by 2 bases, with 18 bases between. CDR1 is SGHRS, CDR2 YFSETQ, per germline. The CDR3 DNA follows: TGCGCCAGCAGCCCGGAGGGCCGGGGAGGAAACTATGGCTACACCTTC. This translates into CASSPEGRGGNYGYTF.

The chain has TRBV18 and TRBJ2-1; D not resolved. Germline V gene sequence: CDR1 KGHSH, CDR2 LQKENI. The CDR3 is made up of 13 amino acids. V lost 0 bases to trimming and J lost 5 bases, with 5 bases between them. The CDR3 DNA is TGTGCCAGCTCACCACCGTCCAACAATGAGCAGTTCTTC. Its translation: CASSPPSNNEQFF.

The chain combines TRBV5-4 with TRBJ2-2, with a tentative D call TRBD1 (6 bases). The V gene's germline CDR1 is SGHNT and CDR2 YYREEE (reference sequence). CDR3 length equals 16 residues. Between the trimmed V and J ends, which lost 6 bases and 7 bases, there was a span of 22 bases. The CDR3 DNA is TGTGCCAGCACCACGACAGGACGGGGAATGGACGGGGAGCTGTTTTTT. Its protein is CASTTTGRGMDGELFF.

This clone appeared a few times. The V gene is TRBV19, the J gene TRBJ2-7; 10 bases are a match to TRBD1. CDR1 is LNHDA and CDR2 is SQIVND in the germline V gene (reference sequence). The CDR3 length is 17 residues. The V gene end was trimmed by 3 bases and the J gene end by 6 bases; junction bases not matched to a gene: 14. The CDR3 protein is CASSILVRQGARVEQYF. CDR3 coding DNA: TGTGCCAGTAGTATTTTGGTCCGACAGGGGGCTCGGGTCGAGCAGTACTTC.

The J gene is TRBJ2-4, the V gene TRBV10-3; D uncertain. Trimming took off 10 bases at V and 0 bases at J, with 16 bases between the two ends. The CDR3 extends over 15 amino acids. Germline-derived CDR1 and CDR2 are ENHRY and SYGVKD. CDR3 amino acids: CATGGSPIAKNIQYF. As DNA, the CDR3 is TGTGCCACCGGCGGTAGCCCGATAGCCAAAAACATTCAGTACTTC.

This rearrangement joins TRBV14 to TRBJ2-5; 10 bases fit TRBD2. CDR1 and CDR2 (germline): SGHDN, FVKESK. CDR3 length: 16 amino acids. V lost 2 bases, J lost 5 bases, and 8 bases stayed unmatched. The CDR3 spells CASSQRLAGASETQYF. CDR3 DNA: TGTGCCAGCAGCCAAAGGCTAGCGGGAGCGTCCGAGACCCAGTACTTC.

V gene TRBV9 combines with J gene TRBJ2-3; 8 positions match TRBD1. CDR3 size: 14 residues. Germline V lookup: CDR1 SGDLS, CDR2 YYNGEE. With 3 bases clipped from V and 5 bases from J, the junction kept 5 bases outside the gene matches. CDR3 sequence (DNA): TGTGCCAGCAGCGGCGGACAGGGACTAGATACGCAGTATTTT. This sequence encodes CASSGGQGLDTQYF.

The chain joins TRBV5-1 to TRBJ1-6; D is perhaps TRBD1 (5 bases). In germline, CDR1 is SGHRS, CDR2 YFSETQ. This CDR3 is built from 14 residues. V was trimmed by 1 base and J by 10 bases, leaving 12 bases between them. CDR3 amino acids: CASSLIGGQSPLHF. The CDR3, as DNA: TGCGCCAGCAGCTTGATCGGGGGTCAGTCACCCCTCCACTTT.

This CDR3 is CASSPPSGITDTQYF. In DNA form, the CDR3 reads TGTGCCAGCTCACCACCTAGCGGGATCACAGATACGCAGTATTTT. The chain combines TRBV18 with TRBJ2-3; 8 bases match TRBD2. Per the germline V gene, CDR1 is KGHSH and CDR2 is LQKENI. After removal of 0 bases from V and 2 bases from J, the junction contained 1 base not matched to a gene. This CDR3 has 15 amino acids.

J is TRBJ1-1 and V is TRBV5-1; D ambiguous. Trimming took off 4 bases at V and 3 bases at J, with 13 bases between the two ends. The CDR3 is made up of 14 amino acids. Germline values: CDR1 SGHRS, CDR2 YFSETQ. CDR3 nucleotide sequence: TGCGCCAGCAGCCAGAGTGGCACAGACACTGAAGCTTTCTTT. It translates to CASSQSGTDTEAFF.

The rearrangement uses TRBV21-1 and TRBJ2-5; TRBD2, as called in the table, went unchecked against the DNA. TRBV21-1 is a pseudogene locus. CDR3 length: 15 amino acids. CDR3 in DNA: TGTGCCAGTAACGGAGCGGGAGGGCCGAGGGAGACCCAGTACTTC. Translating it yields CASNGAGGPRETQYF.

In this sample, this clone turned up a few times. The rearrangement joins TRBV29-1 to TRBJ1-3, with D possibly being TRBD1 (5 bases). Germline assignment: CDR1 SQVTM and CDR2 ANQGSEA. The CDR3 contains 13 residues. V was shortened by 7 bases and J by 4 bases, with 14 bases between the two germline ends. CDR3 sequence reads: CSAEPGSGNTIYF. The CDR3 nucleotides are TGCAGCGCCGAGCCAGGGTCGGGAAACACCATATATTTT. Drawing the rest from reference TRBV29-1 and TRBJ1-3, the complete variable domain is SAVISQKPSRDICQRGTSLTIQCQVDSQVTMMFWYRQQPGQSLTLIATANQGSEATYESGFVIDKFPISRPNLTFSTLTVSNMSPEDSSIYLCSAEPGSGNTIYFGEGSWLTVV.

This clone was seen a few times. The rearrangement joins TRBV4-1 to TRBJ2-5; no firm D call. V was trimmed by 3 bases and J by 5 bases, leaving 10 bases between them. Germline V lookup: CDR1 MGHRA, CDR2 YSYEKL. The CDR3 extends over 13 amino acids. CDR3 nucleotide sequence: TGCGCCAGCAGCCATGATCGGGTCGAGACCCAGTACTTC. This encodes CASSHDRVETQYF.

This chain connects TRBV6-5 to TRBJ2-1, with D possibly TRBD2 on 5 matching bases. This CDR3 contains 16 residues. Germline-derived CDR1 and CDR2 are MNHEY and SVGAGI. V was shortened by 2 bases and J by 0 bases, with 11 bases between the two germline ends. Here the CDR3 reads CASSYGAALSYNEQFF. In nucleotides, the CDR3 is TGTGCCAGCAGTTACGGAGCGGCCCTCTCCTACAATGAGCAGTTCTTC.

The V and J genes are TRBV9 and TRBJ2-3; tentatively, D is TRBD2 (6 bases). This CDR3 contains 17 residues. The V end lost 0 bases, the J end lost 3 bases, and 17 bases lay between the germline ends. Germline V lookup: CDR1 SGDLS, CDR2 YYNGEE. CDR3 sequence reads: CASSVERAGVGTDTQYF. The CDR3 DNA follows: TGTGCCAGCAGCGTAGAGCGGGCGGGTGTGGGAACAGATACGCAGTATTTT.

The chain is built from TRBV29-1 and TRBJ2-4; 9 nucleotides match TRBD1. The CDR3 is made up of 15 amino acids. Per germline, CDR1 SQVTM and CDR2 ANQGSEA. J was trimmed by 3 bases and V by 5 bases; bases with no gene match: 8. The chain's CDR3 is CSVRTGGAGKNIQYF. CDR3 in DNA: TGCAGCGTTCGCACAGGGGGCGCGGGCAAAAACATTCAGTACTTC.

The CDR3 coding sequence is TGCAGTGCCCTAGAGCCTTCCATTCAGTACTTC. Protein: CSALEPSIQYF. The rearrangement uses TRBV20-1 and TRBJ2-4; D remains ambiguous. The CDR3 is 11 amino acids. Per germline, CDR1 DFQATT and CDR2 SNEGSKA (reference sequence). Trimming cost V 6 bases and J 9 bases, with 12 bases left between them.

The V and J genes are TRBV6-5 and TRBJ2-7; 9 bases align to TRBD1. This CDR3 region has 14 residues. After removal of 2 bases from V and 2 bases from J, the junction contained 1 base not matched to a gene. From germline, CDR1 is MNHEY and CDR2 SVGAGI. CDR3 nucleotides: TGTGCCAGCAGTTACGACAGGGGGGCCTACGAGCAGTACTTC. Translated, it gives CASSYDRGAYEQYF.

This chain uses TRBV5-6 with TRBJ1-5; 9 bases align to TRBD1. V lost 4 bases and J lost 5; bases outside the gene matches: 7. Germline V gene lookup returns CDR1 SGHDT and CDR2 YYEEEE. The length of the CDR3 is 15 residues. CDR3 amino acids: CASSGLRDRDQPQHF. CDR3 nucleotide sequence: TGTGCCAGCAGCGGGCTCCGGGACAGGGATCAGCCCCAGCATTTT.

The CDR3 is CASRTRLGVYNEQFF. The CDR3 DNA is TGTGCAAGTCGCACCCGACTAGGCGTATACAATGAGCAGTTCTTC. This chain joins TRBV12-2 and TRBJ2-1; the table's D call TRBD2 went unverified against the DNA. TRBV12-2 is recorded as a pseudogene. The CDR3 sequence is 15 residues long.

The gene calls are TRBV5-5 and TRBJ2-3, with D uncertain. Germline CDR1 reads SGHKS; CDR2 reads YYEKEE (reference sequence). V lost 4 bases and J 1 base, leaving 16 bases between the germline ends. The CDR3 is 16 residues long. CDR3 protein: CASSRSMVWGTDTQYF. The CDR3 bases are TGTGCCAGCAGCCGGAGCATGGTTTGGGGCACAGATACGCAGTATTTT. Supplemented by reference TRBV5-5 and TRBJ2-3, the full variable domain reads DAGVTQSPTHLIKTRGQQVTLRCSPISGHKSVSWYQQVLGQGPQFIFQYYEKEERGRGNFPDRFSARQFPNYSSELNVNALLLGDSALYLCASSRSMVWGTDTQYFGPGTRLTVL.

The chain recombines TRBV28 with TRBJ1-2; no definite D call. Trimming shortened V by 3 bases and J by 7 bases, and 15 bases separated the two germline ends. Germline-derived CDR1 and CDR2 are MDHEN and SYDVKM. CDR3 size: 14 residues. DNA for the CDR3: TGTGCCAGCAGTTTTATCGATTTAACTGGTGGCTACACCTTC. Its translation is CASSFIDLTGGYTF.

As DNA, the CDR3 is TGTGCCAGCAGCCTACTAGCGGGAGGCTACAATGAGCAGTTCTTC. Encoded protein: CASSLLAGGYNEQFF. The chain uses TRBV7-3 and TRBJ2-1; 12 bases match TRBD2. There are 15 residues in the CDR3. Losses at the gene ends were 5 bases for V and 3 bases for J; bases not matched to a gene: 2. Germline V gene data show CDR1 as SGHTA and CDR2 as FQGTGA.

This clone occurred once. The chain combines TRBV24-1 with TRBJ2-3; D might be TRBD1 (5 bases). V was cut by 1 base and J by 6 bases, with 16 bases left in between. The CDR3 covers 16 residues. From germline, CDR1 is KGHDR and CDR2 SFDVKD. CDR3 region: CATSDFRQSGSDTQYF. In DNA form, the CDR3 reads TGTGCCACCAGTGATTTCCGACAGTCGGGTTCGGATACGCAGTATTTT.

V and J are TRBV15 and TRBJ1-5; no reliable D call. In germline, CDR1 is LNHNV, CDR2 YYDKDF (reference sequence). Trimming shortened V by 0 bases and J by 2 bases, and 8 bases separated the two germline ends. CDR3 size: 15 residues. CDR3 protein: CATSRDLEGNQPQHF. CDR3 nucleotide sequence: TGTGCCACCAGCAGAGACCTGGAGGGCAATCAGCCCCAGCATTTT.

The rearrangement links TRBV5-1 to TRBJ1-1; 9 nucleotides line up with TRBD1. Trimming removed 4 bases from V and 7 bases from J; junction bases left unmatched: 5. The CDR3 consists of 13 residues. Germline-derived CDR1 and CDR2 are SGHRS and YFSETQ. The CDR3 DNA reads as TGCGCCAGCAGCCCTTACAGGGGGCTTGAAGCTTTCTTT. Protein sequence: CASSPYRGLEAFF.

This chain links TRBV29-1 with TRBJ1-2; 9 bases are a match to TRBD1. This CDR3 has 13 residues. J lost 2 bases, V lost 6 bases, and 4 bases had no gene match. Germline V CDR1 and CDR2: SQVTM, ANQGSEA. This CDR3 is CSVTGGANYGYTF. In DNA form, the CDR3 reads TGCAGCGTCACAGGGGGCGCGAACTATGGCTACACCTTC.

The chain couples TRBV28 to TRBJ1-6; perhaps TRBD1 as D (6 bases). Germline V gene sequence: CDR1 MDHEN, CDR2 SYDVKM. The CDR3 consists of 17 residues. Trimming removed 7 bases at V and 4 bases at J, with 20 bases between. The CDR3 region is CASTTNQGSRYNSPLHF. As DNA, the CDR3 is TGTGCCAGCACGACTAACCAGGGGTCCCGGTATAATTCACCCCTCCACTTT.

The rearrangement links TRBV6-1 to TRBJ2-7; D ambiguous. The CDR3 loop spans 14 amino acids. Per the germline V gene, CDR1 is MNHNS and CDR2 is SASEGT. V lost 2 bases and J lost 1, with 9 bases in between. The CDR3 loop reads CASSESSRSYEQYF. The CDR3 DNA reads as TGTGCCAGCAGTGAATCCTCCAGATCCTACGAGCAGTACTTC.